This T cell receptor beta chain was recorded in a study of blood T cells in healthy people across ages. Overall study results and limits: Versus aged donors, long-lived donors had higher diversity and more naive CD4+ cells. Strong correlation existed between TCR beta diversity and naive T cell percentage.

In the case of this clonotype: What it binds is not known.

There are 13 residues in the CDR3. Losses at the gene ends were 6 bases for V and 9 bases for J; bases not matched to a gene: 8. Germline assignment: CDR1 DFQATT and CDR2 SNEGSKA (reference sequence). The use of a sample-barcoded 5' primer and a J-beta primer mix characterized a second PCR of roughly 6 to 12 cycles. Every single cDNA molecule received a tag from a template-switch adaptor with 12 random nucleotides. TCRdb reprocessed the 5' RACE reads with MiXCR, giving one entry per CDR3 protein. The repertoire consists of 790,000 or so distinct CDR3 sequences, with about half occurring once and the leading ten covering 15% to 20%. Whenever a sample was processed, at least 6 million PBMCs were isolated.

This chain uses TRBV20-1 with TRBJ2-2; 9 nucleotides match TRBD1. The origin of this receptor is a man older than 75 in good health. The sample was blood. CDR3 coding DNA: TGCAGTGCCCCCGGGACAGGGTCCCGGGAGCTGTTTTTT. It codes for CSAPGTGSRELFF.